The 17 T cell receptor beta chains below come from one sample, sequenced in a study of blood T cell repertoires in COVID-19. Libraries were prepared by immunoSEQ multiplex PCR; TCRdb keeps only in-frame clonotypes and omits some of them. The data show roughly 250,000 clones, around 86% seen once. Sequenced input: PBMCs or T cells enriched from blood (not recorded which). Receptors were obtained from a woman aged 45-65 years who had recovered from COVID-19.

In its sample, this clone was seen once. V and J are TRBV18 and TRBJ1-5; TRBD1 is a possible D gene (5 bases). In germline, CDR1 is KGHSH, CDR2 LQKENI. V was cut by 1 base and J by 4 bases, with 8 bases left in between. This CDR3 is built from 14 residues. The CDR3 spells CASSPQGKNQPQHF. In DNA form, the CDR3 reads TGTGCCAGCTCACCACAGGGGAAGAATCAGCCCCAGCATTTT. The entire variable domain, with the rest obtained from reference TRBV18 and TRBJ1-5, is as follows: NAGVMQNPRHLVRRRGQEARLRCSPMKGHSHVYWYRQLPEEGLKFMVYLQKENIIDESGMPKERFSAEFPKEGPSILRIQQVVRGDSAAYFCASSPQGKNQPQHFGDGTRLSIL.

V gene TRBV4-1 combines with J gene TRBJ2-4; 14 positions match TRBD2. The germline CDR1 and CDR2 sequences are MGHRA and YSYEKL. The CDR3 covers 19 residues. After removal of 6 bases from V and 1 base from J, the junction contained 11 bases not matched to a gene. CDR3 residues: CASRPGLAGGGGAKNIQYF. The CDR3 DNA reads TGCGCCAGCAGACCTGGACTAGCGGGAGGAGGTGGGGCCAAAAACATTCAGTACTTC.

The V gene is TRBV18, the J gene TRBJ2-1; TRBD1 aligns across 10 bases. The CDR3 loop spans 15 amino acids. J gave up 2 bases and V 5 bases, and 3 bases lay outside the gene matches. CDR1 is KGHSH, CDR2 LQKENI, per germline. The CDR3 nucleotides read TGTGCCAGCTCATACGGGACAGGGGCCTACAATGAGCAGTTCTTC. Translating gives CASSYGTGAYNEQFF.

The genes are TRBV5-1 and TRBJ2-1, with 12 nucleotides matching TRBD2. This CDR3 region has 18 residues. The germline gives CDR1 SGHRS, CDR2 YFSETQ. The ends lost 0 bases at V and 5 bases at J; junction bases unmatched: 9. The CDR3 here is CASSLALTSGSWDNEQFF. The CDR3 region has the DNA TGCGCCAGCAGCTTGGCCCTGACTAGCGGGAGCTGGGACAATGAGCAGTTCTTC.

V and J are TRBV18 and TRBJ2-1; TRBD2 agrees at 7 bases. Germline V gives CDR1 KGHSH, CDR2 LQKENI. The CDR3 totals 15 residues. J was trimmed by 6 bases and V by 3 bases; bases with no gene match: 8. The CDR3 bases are TGTGCCAGCTCACCTGAGAGCGGGGCCTCCAATGAGCAGTTCTTC. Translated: CASSPESGASNEQFF.

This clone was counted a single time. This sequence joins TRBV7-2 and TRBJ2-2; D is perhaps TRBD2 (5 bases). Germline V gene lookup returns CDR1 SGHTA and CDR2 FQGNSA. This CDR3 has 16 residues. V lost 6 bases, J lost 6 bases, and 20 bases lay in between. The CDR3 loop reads CASSSPYREVAGELFF. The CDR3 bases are TGTGCCAGCAGTTCCCCCTATCGGGAAGTCGCCGGGGAGCTGTTTTTT. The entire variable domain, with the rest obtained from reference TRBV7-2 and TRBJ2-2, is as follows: GAGVSQSPSNKVTEKGKDVELRCDPISGHTALYWYRQSLGQGLEFLIYFQGNSAPDKSGLPSDRFSAERTGGSVSTLTIQRTQQEDSAVYLCASSSPYREVAGELFFGEGSRLTVL.

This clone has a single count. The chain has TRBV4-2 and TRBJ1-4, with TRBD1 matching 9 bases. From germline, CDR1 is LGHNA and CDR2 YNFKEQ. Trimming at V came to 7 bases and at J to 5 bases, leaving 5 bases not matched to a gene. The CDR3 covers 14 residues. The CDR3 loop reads CASNKGQGNEKLFF. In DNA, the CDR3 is TGTGCCAGCAACAAGGGACAGGGAAATGAAAAACTGTTTTTT.

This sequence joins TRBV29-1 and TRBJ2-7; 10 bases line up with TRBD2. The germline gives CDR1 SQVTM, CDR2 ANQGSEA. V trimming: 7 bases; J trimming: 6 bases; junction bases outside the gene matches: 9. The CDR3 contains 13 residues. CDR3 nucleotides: TGCAGCGGGACCCTAGCGGGAGTTCGCGAGCAGTACTTC. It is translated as CSGTLAGVREQYF.

CDR3 residues: CASSTTTTYEQYF. As DNA, the CDR3 is TGTGCCAGCAGCACGACAACGACCTACGAGCAGTACTTC. V is TRBV7-8 and J is TRBJ2-7; D is uncertain. CDR3 size: 13 residues. CDR1 is SGHVS, CDR2 FQNEAQ, per germline. Trimming pared 5 bases from V and 2 bases from J, leaving 10 bases between.

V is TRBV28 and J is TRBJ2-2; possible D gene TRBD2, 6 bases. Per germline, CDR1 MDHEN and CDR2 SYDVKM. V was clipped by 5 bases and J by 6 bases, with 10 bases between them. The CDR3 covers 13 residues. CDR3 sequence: CASSATSPGELFF. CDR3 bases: TGTGCCAGCAGTGCGACTAGTCCCGGGGAGCTGTTTTTT.

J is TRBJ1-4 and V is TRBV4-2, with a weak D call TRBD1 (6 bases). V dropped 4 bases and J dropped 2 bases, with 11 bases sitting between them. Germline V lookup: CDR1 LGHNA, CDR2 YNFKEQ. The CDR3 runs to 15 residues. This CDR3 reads CASSPYRETNEKLFF. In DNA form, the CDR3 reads TGTGCCAGCAGCCCCTACAGGGAGACTAATGAAAAACTGTTTTTT.

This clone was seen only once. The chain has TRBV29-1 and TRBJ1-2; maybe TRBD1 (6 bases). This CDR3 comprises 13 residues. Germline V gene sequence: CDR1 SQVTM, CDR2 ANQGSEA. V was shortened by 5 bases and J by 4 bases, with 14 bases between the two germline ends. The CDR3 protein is CSVRIQGGYGYTF. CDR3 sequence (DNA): TGCAGCGTTCGTATACAGGGCGGCTATGGCTACACCTTC.

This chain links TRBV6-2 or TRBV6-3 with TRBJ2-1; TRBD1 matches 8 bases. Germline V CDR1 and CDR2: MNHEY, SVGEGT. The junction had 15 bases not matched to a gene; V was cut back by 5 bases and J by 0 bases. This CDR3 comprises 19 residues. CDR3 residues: CASSTTYRQGTASYNEQFF. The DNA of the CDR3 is TGTGCCAGCAGTACCACCTACAGACAGGGGACCGCCTCCTACAATGAGCAGTTCTTC.

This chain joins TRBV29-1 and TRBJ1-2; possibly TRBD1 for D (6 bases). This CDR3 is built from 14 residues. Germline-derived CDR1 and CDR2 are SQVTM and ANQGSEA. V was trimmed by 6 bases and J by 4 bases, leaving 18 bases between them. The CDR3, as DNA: TGCAGCGTCCGAGTGGGAAACAGGGCCTATGGCTACACCTTC. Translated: CSVRVGNRAYGYTF.

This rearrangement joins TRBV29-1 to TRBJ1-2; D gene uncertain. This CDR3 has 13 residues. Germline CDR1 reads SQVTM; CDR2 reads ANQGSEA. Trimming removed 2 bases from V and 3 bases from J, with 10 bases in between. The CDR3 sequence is CSVETSRHYGYTF. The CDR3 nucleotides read TGCAGCGTTGAAACGAGCAGGCACTATGGCTACACCTTC. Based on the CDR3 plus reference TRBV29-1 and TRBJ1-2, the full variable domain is SAVISQKPSRDICQRGTSLTIQCQVDSQVTMMFWYRQQPGQSLTLIATANQGSEATYESGFVIDKFPISRPNLTFSTLTVSNMSPEDSSIYLCSVETSRHYGYTFGSGTRLTVV.

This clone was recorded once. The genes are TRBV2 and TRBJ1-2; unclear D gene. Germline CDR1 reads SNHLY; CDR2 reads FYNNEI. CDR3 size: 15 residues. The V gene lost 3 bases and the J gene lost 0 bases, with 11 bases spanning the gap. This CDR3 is CASSEEVGTNYGYTF. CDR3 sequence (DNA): TGTGCCAGCAGTGAGGAGGTTGGGACTAACTATGGCTACACCTTC.

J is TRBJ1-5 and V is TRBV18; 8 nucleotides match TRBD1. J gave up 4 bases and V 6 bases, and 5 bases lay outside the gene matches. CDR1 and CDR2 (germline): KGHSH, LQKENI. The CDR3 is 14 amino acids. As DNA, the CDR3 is TGTGCCAGCTCCCTGGGACAGGATAATCAGCCCCAGCATTTT. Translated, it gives CASSLGQDNQPQHF.